This TCR beta chain was profiled in a study of T cells in Graves' hyperthyroidism and ophthalmopathy. Study at large: Initial diagnosis, before any treatment, was when peripheral blood was collected.

The CDR3 has 17 amino acids. Unmatched junction bases numbered 11, after V lost 0 bases and J lost 8 bases. Per the germline V gene, CDR1 is MGHRA and CDR2 is YSYEKL. Stability of Graves' hyperthyroidism was defined as absent ophthalmopathy progression within 18 months. This sample holds PBMCs from 9.5 to 10 ml fresh peripheral blood. The investigators amplified TCR beta CDR3 regions from RNA transcripts. TCR CDR3 regions were first amplified by RT-PCR with HTBI primers. One entry per CDR3 protein results from TCRdb running MiXCR on the multiplex PCR reads. The sample has about 620,000 distinct CDR3 sequences, around 16% seen once; the top ten hold about 3.8%.

The genes are TRBV4-1 and TRBJ2-2, with 8 bases matching TRBD2. The sequence was obtained from a woman aged 25 to 39 with Graves' hyperthyroidism. Sequenced sample: blood. The CDR3, as DNA: TGCGCCAGCAGCCAAGAAGTTGTAGCGGGATACGAAGGGGAGCTGTTTTTT. Translation gives CASSQEVVAGYEGELFF.